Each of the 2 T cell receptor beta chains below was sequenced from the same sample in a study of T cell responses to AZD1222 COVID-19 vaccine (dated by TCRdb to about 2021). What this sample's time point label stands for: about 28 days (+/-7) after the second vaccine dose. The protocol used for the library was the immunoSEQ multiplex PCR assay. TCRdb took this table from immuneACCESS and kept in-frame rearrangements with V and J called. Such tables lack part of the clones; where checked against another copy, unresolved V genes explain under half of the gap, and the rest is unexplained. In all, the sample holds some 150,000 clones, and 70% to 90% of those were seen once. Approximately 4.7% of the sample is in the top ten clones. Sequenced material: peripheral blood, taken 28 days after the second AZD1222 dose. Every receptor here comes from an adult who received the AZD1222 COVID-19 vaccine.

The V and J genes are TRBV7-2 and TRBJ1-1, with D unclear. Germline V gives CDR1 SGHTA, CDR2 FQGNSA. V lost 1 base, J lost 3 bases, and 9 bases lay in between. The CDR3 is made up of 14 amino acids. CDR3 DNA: TGTGCCAGCAGCTTAGTTCTCAGCTACACTGAAGCTTTCTTT. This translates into CASSLVLSYTEAFF.

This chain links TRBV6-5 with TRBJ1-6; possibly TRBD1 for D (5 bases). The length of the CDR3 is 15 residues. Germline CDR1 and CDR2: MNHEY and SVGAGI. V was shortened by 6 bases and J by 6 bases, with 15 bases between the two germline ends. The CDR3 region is CASSYGADSNSPLHF. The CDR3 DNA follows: TGTGCCAGCAGCTATGGGGCGGACTCTAATTCACCCCTCCACTTT.